This TCR beta chain was captured in a study of blood T cell repertoires in COVID-19. Authors' methods: The authors estimated nucleated cell counts from reference gene primer amplification. Sequencing was performed with immunoSEQ multiplex PCR; in TCRdb, only in-frame clones are kept and a portion is missing. V and J calls and clone size come straight from that table; D and trimming were deduced from the DNA. The data show 85,000 to 130,000 clones, about 80% seen once. The CDR3 is 13 residues long. Trimming left V 4 bases short and J 4 bases short, with 10 bases between. Germline CDR1 is MNHEY and CDR2 is SVGAGI.

The sequenced sample was peripheral blood. The V and J genes are TRBV6-5 and TRBJ1-1; D gene ambiguous. The sequence was obtained from an elderly woman with active or convalescent COVID-19. In nucleotides, the CDR3 is TGTGCCAGCAGTTCTACTCCGAGCACTGAAGCTTTCTTT. Protein: CASSSTPSTEAFF.